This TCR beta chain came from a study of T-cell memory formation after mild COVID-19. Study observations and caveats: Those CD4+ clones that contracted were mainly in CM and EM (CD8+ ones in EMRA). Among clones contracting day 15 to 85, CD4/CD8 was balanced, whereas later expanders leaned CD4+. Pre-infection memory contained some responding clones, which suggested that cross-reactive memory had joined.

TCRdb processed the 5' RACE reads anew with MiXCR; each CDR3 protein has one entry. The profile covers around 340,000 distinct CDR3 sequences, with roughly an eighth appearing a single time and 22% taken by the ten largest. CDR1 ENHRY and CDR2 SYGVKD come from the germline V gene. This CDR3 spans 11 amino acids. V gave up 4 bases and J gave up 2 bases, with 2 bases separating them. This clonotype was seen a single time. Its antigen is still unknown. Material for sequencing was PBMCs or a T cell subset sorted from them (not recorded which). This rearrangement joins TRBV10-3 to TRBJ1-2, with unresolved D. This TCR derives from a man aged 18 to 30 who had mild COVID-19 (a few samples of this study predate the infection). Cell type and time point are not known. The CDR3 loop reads CAISGNYGYTF. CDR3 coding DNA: TGTGCCATCAGTGGGAACTATGGCTACACCTTC.